This TCR beta chain derives from a study of T cell responses to AZD1222 COVID-19 vaccine. Study-wide findings and caveats: Repertoires were sampled only after the peak T cell response. Vaccine-related CD4 TCRs covered spike, predominating at 160-218 and 743-854.

The V end lost 2 bases, the J end lost 1 base, and 24 bases lay between the germline ends. This CDR3 spans 19 amino acids. CDR1 SGHTA and CDR2 FQGNSA come from the germline V gene. This clone appeared once. The antigen is undetermined. Repertoires were generated with immunoSEQ multiplex PCR, while TCRdb's copy carries only in-frame clones and drops some. The sample consists of some 170,000 clones, approximately 89% of them appearing once. The gene calls are TRBV7-2 and TRBJ2-7; the D gene is possibly TRBD2 (6 bases). The clonotype originates from an adult who received the AZD1222 COVID-19 vaccine. Sequencing was performed on peripheral blood, taken 28 days after the second AZD1222 dose. The CDR3 nucleotides are TGTGCCAGCAGCTTACGTATCGGGACTGAAACCAAGGGATCCTACGAGCAGTACTTC. It codes for CASSLRIGTETKGSYEQYF.